Sequencing of this T cell receptor beta chain was carried out in a study of blood T cells in healthy people across ages. Deletions cut 2 bases from V and 4 bases from J, with 5 bases between. From germline, CDR1 is MNHNS and CDR2 SASEGT. The length of the CDR3 is 13 residues. Through a sample-barcoded 5' primer and a J-beta primer mix, a second PCR was run for roughly 7 to 11 cycles. Using its own MiXCR run on the 5' RACE reads, TCRdb lists one record per CDR3 protein. The sample carries 550,000 to 800,000 distinct CDR3 sequences, under 25% recorded once. This sequence was found in a man between 65 and 85 years old in good health. The specimen was blood. This rearrangement joins TRBV6-1 to TRBJ2-2; D is uncertain. CDR3 in amino acids: CASSESSTGELFF. The CDR3 DNA sequence: TGTGCCAGCAGTGAAAGTAGCACCGGGGAGCTGTTTTTT.